The text below deals with one TCR beta chain. Its antigen is currently unknown. The data are from a study of T-cell reconstitution after alpha-beta-depleted transplantation in children. Library preparation (for TCRbeta) was performed with unique molecular identifiers. TCRdb reprocessed the PCR reads via MiXCR and lists one record per CDR3 protein. Among about a million distinct CDR3 sequences, under 30% were seen once, and the ten largest hold roughly 31%. The V gene's germline CDR1 is DFQATT and CDR2 SNEGSKA (reference sequence). With 2 bases removed from V and 12 bases from J, the gap between germline ends came to 10 bases. This CDR3 has 11 amino acids. Study findings and constraints: Most T-cell counts and diversity one year after the transplant came from T cells that were newly produced. Expanded clones from the graft, numbering several hundred, reportedly supplied alpha-beta T cells about two months after transplant. Some patients owed their high day-60 TCRbeta diversity to surviving recipient T cells and thymic progenitors.

This chain connects TRBV20-1 to TRBJ2-2; maybe TRBD1 (6 bases). The sequence was obtained from a boy under two years old who had a stem cell transplant for SCID, so the T cells may come from the graft donor. The sequenced sample was PBMCs, mostly from graft donor cells, obtained 360 days after TCRalphabeta/CD19-depleted stem cell transplant. DNA for the CDR3: TGCAGTGCTAGACACGACAGGAAGCTGTTTTTT. Translated: CSARHDRKLFF.